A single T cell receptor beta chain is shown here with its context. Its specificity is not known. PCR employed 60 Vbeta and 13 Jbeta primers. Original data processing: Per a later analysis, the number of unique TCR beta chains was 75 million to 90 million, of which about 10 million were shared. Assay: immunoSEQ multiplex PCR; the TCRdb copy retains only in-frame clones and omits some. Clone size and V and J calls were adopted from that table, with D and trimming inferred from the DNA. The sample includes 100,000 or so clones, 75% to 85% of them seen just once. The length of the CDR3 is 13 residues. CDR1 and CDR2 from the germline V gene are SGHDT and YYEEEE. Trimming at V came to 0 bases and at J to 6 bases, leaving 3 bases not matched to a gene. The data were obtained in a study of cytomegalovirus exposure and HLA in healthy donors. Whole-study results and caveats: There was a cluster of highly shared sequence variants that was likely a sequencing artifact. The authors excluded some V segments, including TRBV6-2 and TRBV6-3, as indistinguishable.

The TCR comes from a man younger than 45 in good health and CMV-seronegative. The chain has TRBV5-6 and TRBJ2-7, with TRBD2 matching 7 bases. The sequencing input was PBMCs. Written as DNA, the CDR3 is TGTGCCAGCAGCTTGGTAGGCGGGGGCGAGCAGTACTTC. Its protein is CASSLVGGGEQYF.